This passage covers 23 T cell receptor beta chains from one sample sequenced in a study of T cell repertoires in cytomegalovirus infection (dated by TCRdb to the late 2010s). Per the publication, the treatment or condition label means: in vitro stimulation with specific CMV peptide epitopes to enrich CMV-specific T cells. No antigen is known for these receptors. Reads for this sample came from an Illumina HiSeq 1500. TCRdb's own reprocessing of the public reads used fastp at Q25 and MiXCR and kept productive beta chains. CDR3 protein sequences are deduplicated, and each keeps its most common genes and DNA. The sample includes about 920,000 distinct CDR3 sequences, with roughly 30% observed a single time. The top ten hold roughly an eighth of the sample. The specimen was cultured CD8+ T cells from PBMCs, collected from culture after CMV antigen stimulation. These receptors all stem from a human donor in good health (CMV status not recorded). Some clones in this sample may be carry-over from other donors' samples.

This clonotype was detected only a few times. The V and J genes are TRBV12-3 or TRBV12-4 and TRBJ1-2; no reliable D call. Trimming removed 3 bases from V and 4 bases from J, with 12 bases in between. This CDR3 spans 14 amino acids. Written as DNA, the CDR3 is TGTGCCAGCAGTTTCACCGTCTCAGGCTATGGCTACACCTTC. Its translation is CASSFTVSGYGYTF.

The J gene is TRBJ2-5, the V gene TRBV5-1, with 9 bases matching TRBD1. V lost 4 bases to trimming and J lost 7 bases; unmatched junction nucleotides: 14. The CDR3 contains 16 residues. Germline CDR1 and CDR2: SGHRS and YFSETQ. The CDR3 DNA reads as TGCGCCAGCAGCAACCGGGACAGGGATGGGTTGGGGACCCAGTACTTC. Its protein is CASSNRDRDGLGTQYF.

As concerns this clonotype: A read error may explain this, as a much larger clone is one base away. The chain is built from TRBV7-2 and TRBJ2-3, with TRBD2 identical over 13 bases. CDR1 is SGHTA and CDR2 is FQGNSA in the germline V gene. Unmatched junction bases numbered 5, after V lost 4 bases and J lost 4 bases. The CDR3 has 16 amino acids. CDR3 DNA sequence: TGTGCCAGCAGCTCGACTAGCGGGGGGAGACCAGATACGCAGTATTTT. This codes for CASSSTSGGRPDTQYF.

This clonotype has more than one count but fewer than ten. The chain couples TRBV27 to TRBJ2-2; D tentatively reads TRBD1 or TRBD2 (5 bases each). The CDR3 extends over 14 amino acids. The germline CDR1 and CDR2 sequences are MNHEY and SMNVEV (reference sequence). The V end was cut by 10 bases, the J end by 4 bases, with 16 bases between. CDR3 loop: CATSRGAGTGELFF. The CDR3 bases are TGTGCCACTTCACGGGGCGCTGGCACCGGGGAGCTGTTTTTT.

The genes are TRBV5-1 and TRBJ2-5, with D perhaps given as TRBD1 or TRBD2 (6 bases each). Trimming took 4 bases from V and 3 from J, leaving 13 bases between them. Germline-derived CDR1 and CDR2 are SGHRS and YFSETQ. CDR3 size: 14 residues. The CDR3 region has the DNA TGCGCCAGCAGCACCCGGGGGCCTGAAGAGACCCAGTACTTC. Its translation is CASSTRGPEETQYF.

The DNA for the CDR3 is TGTGCCAGTAGTGCCGACAGGTTATATAGCAATCAGCCCCAGCATTTT. The encoded protein is CASSADRLYSNQPQHF. The chain employs TRBV19 and TRBJ1-5; maybe TRBD1 (6 bases). Germline-derived CDR1 and CDR2 are LNHDA and SQIVND (reference sequence). The CDR3 length is 16 residues. Deletions cut 5 bases from V and 0 bases from J, with 14 bases between.

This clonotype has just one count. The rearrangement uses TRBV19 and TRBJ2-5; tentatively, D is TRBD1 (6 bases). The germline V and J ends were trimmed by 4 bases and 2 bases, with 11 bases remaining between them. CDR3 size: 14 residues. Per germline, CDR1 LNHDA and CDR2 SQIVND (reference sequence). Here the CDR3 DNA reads TGTGCCAGTAGTAAACAGGGCCGTCAAGAGACCCAGTACTTC. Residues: CASSKQGRQETQYF. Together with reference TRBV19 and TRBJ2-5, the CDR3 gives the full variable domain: DGGITQSPKYLFRKEGQNVTLSCEQNLNHDAMYWYRQDPGQGLRLIYYSQIVNDFQKGDIAEGYSVSREKKESFPLTVTSAQKNPTAFYLCASSKQGRQETQYFGPGTRLLVL.

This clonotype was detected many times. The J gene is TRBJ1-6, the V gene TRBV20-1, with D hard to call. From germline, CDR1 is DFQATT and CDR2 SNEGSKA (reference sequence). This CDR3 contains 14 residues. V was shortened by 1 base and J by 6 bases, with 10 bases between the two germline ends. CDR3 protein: CSARVRLSNSPLHF. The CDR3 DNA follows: TGCAGTGCTAGAGTGAGATTGAGTAATTCACCCCTCCACTTT.

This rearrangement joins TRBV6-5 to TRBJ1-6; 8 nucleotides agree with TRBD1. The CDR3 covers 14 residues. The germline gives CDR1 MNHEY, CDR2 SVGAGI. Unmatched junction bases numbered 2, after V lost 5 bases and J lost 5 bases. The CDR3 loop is CASSQTGDNSPLHF. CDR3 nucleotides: TGTGCCAGCAGTCAGACAGGGGATAATTCACCCCTCCACTTT.

This chain's CDR3 is CASGWGLQPQHF. CDR3 coding DNA: TGTGCCAGTGGGTGGGGGCTTCAGCCCCAGCATTTT. The rearrangement uses TRBV27 and TRBJ1-5, with D possibly TRBD1 on 6 matching bases. The CDR3 loop spans 12 amino acids. Trimming pared 9 bases from V and 6 bases from J, leaving 12 bases between. Germline V gene sequence: CDR1 MNHEY, CDR2 SMNVEV (reference sequence).

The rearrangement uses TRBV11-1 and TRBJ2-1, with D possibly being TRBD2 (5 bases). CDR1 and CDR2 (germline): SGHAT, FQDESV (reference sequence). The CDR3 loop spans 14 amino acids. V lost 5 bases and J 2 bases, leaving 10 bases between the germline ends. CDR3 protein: CASSDLGAYNEQFF. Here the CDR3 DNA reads TGTGCCAGCAGCGACCTCGGGGCCTACAATGAGCAGTTCTTC.

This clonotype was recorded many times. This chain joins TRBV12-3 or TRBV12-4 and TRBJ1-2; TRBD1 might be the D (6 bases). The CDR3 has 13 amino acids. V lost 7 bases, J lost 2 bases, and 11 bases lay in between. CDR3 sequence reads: CASTQGGNYGYTF. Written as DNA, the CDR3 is TGTGCCAGCACCCAAGGGGGGAACTATGGCTACACCTTC.

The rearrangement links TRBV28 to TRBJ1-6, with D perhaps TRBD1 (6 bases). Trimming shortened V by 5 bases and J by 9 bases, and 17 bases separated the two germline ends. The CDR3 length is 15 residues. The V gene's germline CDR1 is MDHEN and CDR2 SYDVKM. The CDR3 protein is CASSLAGDTLSPLHF. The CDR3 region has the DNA TGTGCCAGCAGTCTAGCAGGGGACACTCTTTCACCCCTCCACTTT.

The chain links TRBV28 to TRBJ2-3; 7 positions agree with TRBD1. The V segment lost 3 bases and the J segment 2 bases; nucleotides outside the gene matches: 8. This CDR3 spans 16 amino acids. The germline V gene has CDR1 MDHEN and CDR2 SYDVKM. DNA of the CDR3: TGTGCCAGCAGTTTCCCGACAGGGTTGAACACAGATACGCAGTATTTT. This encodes CASSFPTGLNTDTQYF.

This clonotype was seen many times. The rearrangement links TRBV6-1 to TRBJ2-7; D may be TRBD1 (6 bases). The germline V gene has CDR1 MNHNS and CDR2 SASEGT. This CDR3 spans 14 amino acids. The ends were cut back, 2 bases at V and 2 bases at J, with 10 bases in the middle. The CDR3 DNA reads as TGTGCCAGCAGTGAATCGGGGACACCCTACGAGCAGTACGTC. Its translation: CASSESGTPYEQYV.

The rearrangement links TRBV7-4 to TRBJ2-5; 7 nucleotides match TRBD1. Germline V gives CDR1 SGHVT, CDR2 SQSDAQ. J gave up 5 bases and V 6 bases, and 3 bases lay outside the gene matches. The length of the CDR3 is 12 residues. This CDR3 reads CASSRDSETQYF. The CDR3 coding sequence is TGTGCCAGCAGTCGGGACAGTGAGACCCAGTACTTC.

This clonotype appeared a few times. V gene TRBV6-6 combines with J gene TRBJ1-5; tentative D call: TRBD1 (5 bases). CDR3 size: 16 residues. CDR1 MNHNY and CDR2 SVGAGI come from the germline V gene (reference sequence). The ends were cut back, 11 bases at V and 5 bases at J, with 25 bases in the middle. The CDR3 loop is CASGGVGEGTDQPQHF. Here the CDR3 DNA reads TGTGCCTCCGGGGGGGTCGGGGAGGGGACGGATCAGCCCCAGCATTTT.

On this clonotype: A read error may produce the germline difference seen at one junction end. CDR3 sequence: CASTVGGSVTDTQYF. CDR3 DNA sequence: TGTGCCAGCACCGTAGGGGGGTCAGTCACAGATACGCAGTATTTT. V gene TRBV9 combines with J gene TRBJ2-3; perhaps D is TRBD1 or TRBD2 (6 bases each). CDR3 length equals 15 residues. Germline V gene data show CDR1 as SGDLS and CDR2 as YYNGEE. Filled out from reference TRBV9 and TRBJ2-3, the complete variable domain reads DSGVTQTPKHLITATGQRVTLRCSPRSGDLSVYWYQQSLDQGLQFLIQYYNGEERAKGNILERFSAQQFPDLHSELNLSSLELGDSALYFCASTVGGSVTDTQYFGPGTRLTVL.

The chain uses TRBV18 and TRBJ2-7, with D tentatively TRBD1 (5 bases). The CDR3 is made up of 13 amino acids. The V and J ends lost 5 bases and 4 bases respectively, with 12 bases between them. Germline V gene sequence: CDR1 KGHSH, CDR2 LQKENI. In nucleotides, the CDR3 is TGTGCCAGCTCATTCCCGACAGATTACGAGCAGTACGTC. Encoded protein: CASSFPTDYEQYV.

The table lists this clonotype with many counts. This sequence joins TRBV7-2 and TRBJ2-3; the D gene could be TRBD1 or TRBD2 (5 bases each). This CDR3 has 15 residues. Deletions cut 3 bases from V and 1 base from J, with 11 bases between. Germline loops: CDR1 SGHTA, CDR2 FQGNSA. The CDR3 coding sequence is TGTGCCAGCAGCTTTGAACTAGGGGGCACAGATACGCAGTATTTT. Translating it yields CASSFELGGTDTQYF.

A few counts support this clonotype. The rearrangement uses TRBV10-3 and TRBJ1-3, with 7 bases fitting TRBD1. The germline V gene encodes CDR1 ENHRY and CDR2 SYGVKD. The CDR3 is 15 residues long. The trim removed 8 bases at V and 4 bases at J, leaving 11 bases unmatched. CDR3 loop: CAILTRGQLGNTIYF. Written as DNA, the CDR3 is TGTGCCATCTTGACCCGGGGACAGTTGGGAAACACCATATATTTT.

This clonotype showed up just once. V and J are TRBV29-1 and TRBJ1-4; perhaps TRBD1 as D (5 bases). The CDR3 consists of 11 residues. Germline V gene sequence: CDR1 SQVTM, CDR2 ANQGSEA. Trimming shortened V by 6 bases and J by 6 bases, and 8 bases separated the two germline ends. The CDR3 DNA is TGCAGCGTGATGGGGGATGAAAAACTGTTTTTT. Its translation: CSVMGDEKLFF.

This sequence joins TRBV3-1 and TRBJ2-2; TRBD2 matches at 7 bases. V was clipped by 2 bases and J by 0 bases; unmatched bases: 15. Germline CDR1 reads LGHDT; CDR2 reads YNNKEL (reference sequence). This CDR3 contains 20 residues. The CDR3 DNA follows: TGTGCCAGCAGCCAAACTCGAGCGGGGAACCGCCGGGCGAACACCGGGGAGCTGTTTTTT. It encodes CASSQTRAGNRRANTGELFF.